This TCR beta chain emerged from a study of blood T cell repertoires in COVID-19. Overall study context: Samples came from the United States, Italy and Spain, spanning acute and convalescent COVID-19.

Sequencing used immunoSEQ multiplex PCR; TCRdb keeps in-frame clones, though not all of them. The sample gives more than 200,000 clones, 88% of which show up once; about 1.8% is in the top ten. Per germline, CDR1 LGHNT and CDR2 FRNRAP. Trimming removed 2 bases from V and 6 bases from J, with 4 bases in between. CDR3 length: 12 residues. This sequence joins TRBV12-5 and TRBJ2-2; D uncertain. This TCR came from a man aged 70-80 years with acute or convalescent COVID-19. The source material was peripheral blood. The CDR3 sequence: CASGLPAGELFF. Here the CDR3 DNA reads TGTGCTAGTGGTTTGCCCGCCGGGGAGCTGTTTTTT.